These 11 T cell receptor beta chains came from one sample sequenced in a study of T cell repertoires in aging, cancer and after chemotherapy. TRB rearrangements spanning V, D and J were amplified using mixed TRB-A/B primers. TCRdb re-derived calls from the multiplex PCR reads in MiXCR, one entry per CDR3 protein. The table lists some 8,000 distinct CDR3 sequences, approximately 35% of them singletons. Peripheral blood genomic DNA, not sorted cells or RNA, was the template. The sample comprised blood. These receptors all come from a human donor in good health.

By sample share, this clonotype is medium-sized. CDR3 nucleotide sequence: TGTGCCACCAGCAGAGTTGGGACAGGGATCGAGACCCAGTACTTC. Residues: CATSRVGTGIETQYF. The J gene is TRBJ2-5, the V gene TRBV15, with 9 bases fitting TRBD1. CDR1 LNHNV and CDR2 YYDKDF come from the germline V gene (reference sequence). The CDR3 extends over 15 amino acids. With 1 base clipped from V and 5 bases from J, the junction kept 5 bases outside the gene matches.

In DNA, the CDR3 is TGTGCCATCGCCCCCGGGAGGGCCACAGATACGCAGTATTTT. Translated, it gives CAIAPGRATDTQYF. V usage is TRBV10-3 and J usage is TRBJ2-3; 8 bases map to TRBD2. This CDR3 has 14 residues. The J segment lost 2 bases and the V segment lost 8 bases, leaving 6 bases of the junction unmatched. The germline gives CDR1 ENHRY, CDR2 SYGVKD.

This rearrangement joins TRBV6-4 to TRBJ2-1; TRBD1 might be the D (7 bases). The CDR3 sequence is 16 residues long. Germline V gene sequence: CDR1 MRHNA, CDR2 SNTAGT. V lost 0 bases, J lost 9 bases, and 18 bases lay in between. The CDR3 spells CASSDSVEGARGEQFF. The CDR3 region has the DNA TGTGCCAGCAGTGACTCGGTGGAGGGGGCTCGGGGTGAGCAGTTCTTC.

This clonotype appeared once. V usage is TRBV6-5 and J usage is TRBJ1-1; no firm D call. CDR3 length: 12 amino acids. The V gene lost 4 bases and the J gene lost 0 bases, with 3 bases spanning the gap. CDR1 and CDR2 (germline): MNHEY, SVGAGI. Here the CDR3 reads CASSSVNTEAFF. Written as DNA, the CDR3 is TGTGCCAGCAGTTCCGTGAACACTGAAGCTTTCTTT.

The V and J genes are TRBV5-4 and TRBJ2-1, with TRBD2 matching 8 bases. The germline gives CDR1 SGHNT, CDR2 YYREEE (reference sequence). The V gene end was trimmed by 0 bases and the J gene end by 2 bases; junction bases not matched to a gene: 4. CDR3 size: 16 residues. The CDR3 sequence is CASSLVLAGTYNEQFF. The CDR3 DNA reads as TGTGCCAGCAGCTTGGTGTTAGCGGGAACCTACAATGAGCAGTTCTTC.

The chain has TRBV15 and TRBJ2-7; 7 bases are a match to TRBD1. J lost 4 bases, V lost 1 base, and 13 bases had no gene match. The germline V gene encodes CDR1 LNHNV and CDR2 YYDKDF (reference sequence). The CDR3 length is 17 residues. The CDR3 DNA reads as TGTGCCACCAGCAGAGGGAAAGCCGGGACAGTTCGTTACGAGCAGTACTTC. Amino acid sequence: CATSRGKAGTVRYEQYF.

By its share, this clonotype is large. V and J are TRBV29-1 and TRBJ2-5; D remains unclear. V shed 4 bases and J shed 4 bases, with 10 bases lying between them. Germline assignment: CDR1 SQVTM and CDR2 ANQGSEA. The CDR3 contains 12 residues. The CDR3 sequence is CSVGGPAETQYF. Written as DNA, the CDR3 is TGCAGCGTTGGCGGACCAGCAGAGACCCAGTACTTC.

The chain's CDR3 is CASTEQDSGANVLTF. The CDR3 bases are TGTGCCAGCACAGAACAGGACTCTGGGGCCAACGTCCTGACTTTC. This chain links TRBV6-1 with TRBJ2-6; the D gene is possibly TRBD1 (5 bases). CDR1 is MNHNS and CDR2 is SASEGT in the germline V gene. The V end was cut by 7 bases, the J end by 0 bases, with 10 bases between. This CDR3 is built from 15 residues.

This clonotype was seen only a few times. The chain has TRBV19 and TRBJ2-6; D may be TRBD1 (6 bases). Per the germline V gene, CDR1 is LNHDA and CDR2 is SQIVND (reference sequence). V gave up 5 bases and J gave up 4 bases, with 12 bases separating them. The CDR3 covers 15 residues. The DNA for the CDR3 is TGTGCCAGTAGTGAGGCAGGGGTCGGGGCCAACGTCCTGACTTTC. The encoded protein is CASSEAGVGANVLTF.

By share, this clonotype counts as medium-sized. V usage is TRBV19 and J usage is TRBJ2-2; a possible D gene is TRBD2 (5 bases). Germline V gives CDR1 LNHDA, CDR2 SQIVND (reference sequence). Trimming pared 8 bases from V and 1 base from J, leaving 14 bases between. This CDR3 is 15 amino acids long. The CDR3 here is CASRMDSGNTGELFF. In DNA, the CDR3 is TGTGCCAGTCGAATGGACTCGGGGAACACCGGGGAGCTGTTTTTT.

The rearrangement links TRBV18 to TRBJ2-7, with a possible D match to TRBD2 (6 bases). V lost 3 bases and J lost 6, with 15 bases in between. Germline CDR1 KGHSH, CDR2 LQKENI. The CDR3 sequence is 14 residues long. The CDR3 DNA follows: TGTGCCAGCTCACCGACTAGTCACGAATCCGAGCAGTACTTC. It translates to CASSPTSHESEQYF.